This entry lists 2 T cell receptor beta chains sequenced from one sample in a study of early T cells in non-severe SARS-CoV-2 infection. TCRdb reanalysed the 5' RACE reads using MiXCR and keeps one entry per CDR3 protein. The profile covers 70,000 to 85,000 distinct CDR3 sequences, with around an eighth appearing a single time and 2.6% taken by the ten largest. Sequencing was done on a sample of whole blood. The receptors were sampled from an adult who was a healthcare worker with PCR-confirmed SARS-CoV-2 infection or an uninfected control (not recorded which).

Regarding this clonotype: Since a much larger clone is just one base distant, this may be a read error. The CDR3 loop is CASSHEPAGGLRAKNIQYF. The CDR3 nucleotides are TGTGCCAGCAGCCATGAGCCAGCGGGGGGGCTTAGAGCCAAAAACATTCAGTACTTC. This chain joins TRBV3-1 and TRBJ2-4; 10 bases line up with TRBD2. J lost 0 bases, V lost 3 bases, and 11 bases had no gene match. The CDR3 totals 19 residues. CDR1 is LGHDT, CDR2 YNNKEL, per germline (reference sequence). Variable domain in full (rest from reference TRBV3-1 and TRBJ2-4): DTAVSQTPKYLVTQMGNDKSIKCEQNLGHDTMYWYKQDSKKFLKIMFSYNNKELIINETVPNRFSPKSPDKAHLNLHINSLELGDSAVYFCASSHEPAGGLRAKNIQYFGAGTRLSVL.

CDR3 nucleotide sequence: TGCGCCAGCAGCTTGCAGGGGCGGGAAGCTTTCTTT. This codes for CASSLQGREAFF. This sequence joins TRBV5-1 and TRBJ1-1; a weak D match, TRBD1 (6 bases). Germline assignment: CDR1 SGHRS and CDR2 YFSETQ. The germline V and J ends were trimmed by 1 base and 8 bases, with 9 bases remaining between them. The length of the CDR3 is 12 residues.